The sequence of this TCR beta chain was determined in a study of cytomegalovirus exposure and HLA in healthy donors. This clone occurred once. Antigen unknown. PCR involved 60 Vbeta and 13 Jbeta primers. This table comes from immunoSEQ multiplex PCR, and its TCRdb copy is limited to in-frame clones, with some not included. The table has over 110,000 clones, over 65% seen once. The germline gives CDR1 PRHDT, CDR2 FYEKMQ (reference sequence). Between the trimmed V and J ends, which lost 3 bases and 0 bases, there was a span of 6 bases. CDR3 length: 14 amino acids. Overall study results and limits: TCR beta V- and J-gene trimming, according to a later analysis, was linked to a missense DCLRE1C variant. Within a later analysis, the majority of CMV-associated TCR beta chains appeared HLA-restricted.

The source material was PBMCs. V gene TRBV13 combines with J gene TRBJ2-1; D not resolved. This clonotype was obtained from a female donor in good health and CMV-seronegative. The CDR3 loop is CASSFSSSYNEQFF. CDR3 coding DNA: TGTGCCAGCAGCTTTTCGAGCTCCTACAATGAGCAGTTCTTC.